This T cell receptor (beta chain) emerged from a study of T cells in Graves' hyperthyroidism and ophthalmopathy. Notes on the study in general: From stable hyperthyroidism, ophthalmopathy was set apart by a 13 V-J model. Ophthalmopathy prediction by the model preceded onset by a median roughly 6 months. Most thyroid clonotypes expanded above 0.001 were also detected in blood.

This clonotype was recorded a few times. Its target is unknown. RNA transcripts yielded amplified TCR beta CDR3 regions. HTBI primers were used for first-round RT-PCR of the TCR CDR3. TCRdb itself ran the multiplex PCR reads through MiXCR, one entry per CDR3 protein. The top ten hold under 8% of the sample, which has around 300,000 distinct CDR3 sequences, roughly 13% seen once. The germline gives CDR1 LNHDA, CDR2 SQIVND (reference sequence). This CDR3 is built from 12 residues. After removal of 10 bases from V and 4 bases from J, the junction contained 4 bases not matched to a gene. The sequenced sample consisted of blood. J is TRBJ2-7 and V is TRBV19; 10 bases align to TRBD1. This TCR derives from a woman between 40 and 50 years old with Graves' hyperthyroidism. The CDR3 region has the DNA TGTGCCACTCGGACAGGGGGGTACGAGCAGTACTTC. This codes for CATRTGGYEQYF. The full variable domain, completed using reference TRBV19 and TRBJ2-7, is DGGITQSPKYLFRKEGQNVTLSCEQNLNHDAMYWYRQDPGQGLRLIYYSQIVNDFQKGDIAEGYSVSREKKESFPLTVTSAQKNPTAFYLCATRTGGYEQYFGPGTRLTVT.